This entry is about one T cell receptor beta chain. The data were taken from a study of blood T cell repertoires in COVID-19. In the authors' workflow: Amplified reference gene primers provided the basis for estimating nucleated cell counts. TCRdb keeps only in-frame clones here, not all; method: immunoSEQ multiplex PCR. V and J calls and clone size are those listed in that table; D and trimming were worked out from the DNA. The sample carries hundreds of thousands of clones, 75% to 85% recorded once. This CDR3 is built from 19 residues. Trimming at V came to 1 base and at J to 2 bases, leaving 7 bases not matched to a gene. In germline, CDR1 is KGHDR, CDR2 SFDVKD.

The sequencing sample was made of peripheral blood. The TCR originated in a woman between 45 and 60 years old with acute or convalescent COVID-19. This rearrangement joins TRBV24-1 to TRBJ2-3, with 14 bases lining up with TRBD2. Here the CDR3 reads CATSDFRLAGGILTDTQYF. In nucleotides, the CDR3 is TGTGCCACCAGTGATTTCCGACTAGCGGGAGGGATCCTCACAGATACGCAGTATTTT.